This T cell receptor beta chain was identified in a study of early T cells in non-severe SARS-CoV-2 infection. Study-wide context: The chains were unpaired, and the sequenced material was bulk RNA from unsorted whole blood. Findings and caveats of the study: Anti-spike CD8 responses were favored in VDJdb matching, and private and CD4 specificities were missed.

Researchers tagged individual cDNA molecules with unique molecular identifiers. One entry per CDR3 protein results from TCRdb running MiXCR on the 5' RACE reads. This table has under 85,000 distinct CDR3 sequences, roughly 13% appearing once. Per the germline V gene, CDR1 is SGHTA and CDR2 is FQGNSA. The CDR3 spans 14 residues. V shed 6 bases, J shed 4 bases, and the junction held 5 bases outside the gene matches. As concerns this clonotype: Its target is unknown.

The sample comprised whole blood. The J gene is TRBJ2-2, the V gene TRBV7-2; 7 positions agree with TRBD1. The source is an adult who was a healthcare worker with PCR-confirmed SARS-CoV-2 infection or an uninfected control (not recorded which). CDR3 DNA sequence: TGTGCCAGCAGGCCGGGACAGAGCACCGGGGAGCTGTTTTTT. Residues: CASRPGQSTGELFF.